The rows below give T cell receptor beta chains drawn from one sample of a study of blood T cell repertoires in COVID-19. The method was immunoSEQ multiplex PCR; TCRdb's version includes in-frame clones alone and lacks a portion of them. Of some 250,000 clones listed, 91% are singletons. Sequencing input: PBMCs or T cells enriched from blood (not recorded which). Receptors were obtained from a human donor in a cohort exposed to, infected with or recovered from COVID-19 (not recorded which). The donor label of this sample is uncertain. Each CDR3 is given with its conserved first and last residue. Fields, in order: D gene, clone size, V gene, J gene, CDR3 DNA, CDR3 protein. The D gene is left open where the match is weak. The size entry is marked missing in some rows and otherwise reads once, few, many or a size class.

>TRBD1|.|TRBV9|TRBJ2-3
TGTGCCAGCAGCGTATCCCCTCTCCGACAGGGCCGTACAGATACGCAGTATTTT
CASSVSPLRQGRTDTQYF
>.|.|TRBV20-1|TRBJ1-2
TGCAGTGCTAAGCCCCTCCCGGGCACCTTC
CSAKPLPGTF
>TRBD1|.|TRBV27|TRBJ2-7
TGTGCCAGCAGTTCCCGGGGGACAGGTCCCTACGAGCAGTACTTC
CASSSRGTGPYEQYF
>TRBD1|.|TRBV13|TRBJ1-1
TGTGCCAGCAGCTTAGCAGGGACAGACTTAAACACTGAAGCTTTCTTT
CASSLAGTDLNTEAFF
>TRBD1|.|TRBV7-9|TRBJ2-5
TGTGCCAGCAGCCCATCACTCGGACAGGGAGAGACCCAGTACTTC
CASSPSLGQGETQYF
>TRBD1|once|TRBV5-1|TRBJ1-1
TGCGCCAGCAGGATACCGGGACAGGGCCCTGAAGCTTTCTTT
CASRIPGQGPEAFF
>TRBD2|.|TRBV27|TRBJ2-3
TGTGCCAGCAGCTTGGGGGGGGGCACAGATACGCAGTATTTT
CASSLGGGTDTQYF
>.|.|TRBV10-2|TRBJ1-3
TGCGCCAGCAGTGTAGACAGATACTCTGGAAACACCATATATTTT
CASSVDRYSGNTIYF
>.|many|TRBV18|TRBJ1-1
TGTGCCAGCTCACCACGGCCTCGGGAGGCTGAAGCTTTCTTT
CASSPRPREAEAFF
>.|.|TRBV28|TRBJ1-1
TGTGCCAGCAGTTTTCGGATCTATAGGGGGAACACTGAAGCTTTCTTT
CASSFRIYRGNTEAFF
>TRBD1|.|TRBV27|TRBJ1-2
TGTGCCAGCAGCCTTGGGACAGGGGGCTCTGGCTACACCTTC
CASSLGTGGSGYTF
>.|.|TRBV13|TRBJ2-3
TGTGCCAGCAGCCTCGATGGGCATACGCAGTATTTT
CASSLDGHTQYF
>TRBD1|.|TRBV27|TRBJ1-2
TGTGCCAGCAGTTCGGGACAGGGCTATGGCTACACCTTC
CASSSGQGYGYTF
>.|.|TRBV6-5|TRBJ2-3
TGTGCCAGCAGTTACAATCCTAGCTCAGATACGCAGTATTTT
CASSYNPSSDTQYF
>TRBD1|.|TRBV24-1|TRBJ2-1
TGTGCCACCAGTGACTGGCGTCAGGGGGTTGAGCAGTTCTTC
CATSDWRQGVEQFF
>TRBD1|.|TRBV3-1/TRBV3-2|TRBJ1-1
TGTGCCAGCAGCGGTACGTATGCAGGGGGCACTGAAGCTTTCTTT
CASSGTYAGGTEAFF
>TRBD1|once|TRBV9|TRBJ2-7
TGTGCCAGCAGCGTAACAGGGGGCCCCTCCTACGAGCAGTACTTC
CASSVTGGPSYEQYF
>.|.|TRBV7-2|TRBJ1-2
TGTGCCAGCAGCTTTCAGGGGAACTATGGCTACACCTTC
CASSFQGNYGYTF
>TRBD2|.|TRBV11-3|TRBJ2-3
TGTGCCAGCAGCCCCAGCGGGGGAAGCACAGATACGCAGTATTTT
CASSPSGGSTDTQYF
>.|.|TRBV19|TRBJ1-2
TGTGCCAGTAGGGGAGGGACACCGCAGTATGGCTACACCTTC
CASRGGTPQYGYTF
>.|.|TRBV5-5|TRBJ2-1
TGTGCCAGCAGCCGATTCGGGCGGACAGAAGGCGAGCAGTTCTTC
CASSRFGRTEGEQFF
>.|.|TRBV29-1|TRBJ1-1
TGCAGCGTTGAAGTGGGAAAGGAGGCTGAAGCTTTCTTT
CSVEVGKEAEAFF
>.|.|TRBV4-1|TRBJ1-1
TGCGCCAGCAGCCAATCACGGGGGTTTAGTGAAGCTTTCTTT
CASSQSRGFSEAFF
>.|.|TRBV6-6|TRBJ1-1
TGTGCCAGCAGAAACTCCGGGAACACTGAAGCTTTCTTT
CASRNSGNTEAFF
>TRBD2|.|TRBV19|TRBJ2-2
TGTGCCAATAGCGGGGTGGGCGGGGAGCTGTTTTTT
CANSGVGGELFF
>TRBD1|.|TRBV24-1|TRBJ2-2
TGTGCCACCAGTGATCATGCCGGGACAGGGAACACCGGGGAGCTGTTTTTT
CATSDHAGTGNTGELFF
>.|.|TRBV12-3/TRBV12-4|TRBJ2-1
TGTGCCAGCAGCCTATACAATGAGCAGTTCTTC
CASSLYNEQFF
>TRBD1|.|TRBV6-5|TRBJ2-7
TGTGCCACCGGGACAGCTTACGAGCAGTACTTC
CATGTAYEQYF
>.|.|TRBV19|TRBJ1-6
TGTGCCAGTACGGGCAGGGGATATAATTCACCCCTCCACTTT
CASTGRGYNSPLHF
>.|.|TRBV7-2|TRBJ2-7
TGTGCCAGCAGCCCCCAGCGGTTAAGCGAGCAGTACTTC
CASSPQRLSEQYF
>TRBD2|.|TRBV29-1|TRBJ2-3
TGCAGCGTTTCCCCCGGGGGGGTCACAGATACGCAGTATTTT
CSVSPGGVTDTQYF
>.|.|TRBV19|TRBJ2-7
TGTGCCAGTAGTGCCGGGTCTGACGAGCAGTACTTC
CASSAGSDEQYF
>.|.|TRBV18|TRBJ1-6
TGTGCCAGCTCAGTTCGCGACAGGAACTTTTCACCCCTCCACTTT
CASSVRDRNFSPLHF
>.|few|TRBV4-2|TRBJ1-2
TGTGCCAGCAGCCTCCGGCTGGACACCAACTATGGCTACACCTTC
CASSLRLDTNYGYTF
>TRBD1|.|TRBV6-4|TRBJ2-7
TGTGCCAGCAGTACCCAGACAGGGGGGTACGAGCAGTACTTC
CASSTQTGGYEQYF